A selection of T cell receptor beta chains follows, all from one sample in a study of identical twins. TCRdb recomputed calls from the 5' RACE reads with MiXCR, one row per CDR3 protein. The table lists about 200,000 distinct CDR3 sequences, approximately 15% of them singletons. The sample was also reused in another study, on T cells expressing NK-cell markers.

Sequenced input: CD8+ T cells sorted from blood. The origin of the receptors is a woman aged 18-29 years in good health. The CDR3 runs from the conserved cysteine through the conserved F or W. The D gene is left open where the match is weak. A clone size is listed for some rows: how often the clone was seen (once, few, many), or a class if it is expanded.

cdr3_aa: CASSRGGLEQFF
cdr3_nt: TGTGCCAGCAGCCGCGGGGGGCTTGAGCAGTTCTTC
clone_size: few
j_call: TRBJ2-1
v_call: TRBV7-9
d_call: TRBD2

cdr3_aa: CASSFTGATEAFF
cdr3_nt: TGTGCCAGCAGTTTTACGGGGGCGACTGAAGCTTTCTTT
clone_size: many
j_call: TRBJ1-1
v_call: TRBV6-2/TRBV6-3
d_call: NA

cdr3_aa: CASSVGLSSYNEQFF
cdr3_nt: TGTGCCAGCAGCGTAGGTCTGAGCTCCTACAATGAGCAGTTCTTC
clone_size: NA
j_call: TRBJ2-1
v_call: TRBV9
d_call: NA

cdr3_aa: CSARGGNTIYF
cdr3_nt: TGCAGTGCTAGAGGGGGAAACACCATATATTTT
clone_size: few
j_call: TRBJ1-3
v_call: TRBV20-1
d_call: NA

cdr3_aa: CAWSVGAGSTDTQYF
cdr3_nt: TGTGCCTGGAGTGTAGGAGCGGGTTCCACAGATACGCAGTATTTT
clone_size: NA
j_call: TRBJ2-3
v_call: TRBV30
d_call: NA

cdr3_aa: CSAGDWTGATGELFF
cdr3_nt: TGCAGTGCCGGCGATTGGACAGGGGCCACCGGGGAGCTGTTTTTT
clone_size: few
j_call: TRBJ2-2
v_call: TRBV29-1
d_call: TRBD1

cdr3_aa: CASSSSRPEQFF
cdr3_nt: TGTGCCAGCAGCTCGAGCCGCCCTGAGCAGTTCTTC
clone_size: few
j_call: TRBJ2-1
v_call: TRBV7-9
d_call: NA

cdr3_aa: CASSLRPGTGGQYEQYF
cdr3_nt: TGTGCCAGCAGTTTACGACCCGGGACAGGGGGCCAATACGAGCAGTACTTC
clone_size: NA
j_call: TRBJ2-7
v_call: TRBV27
d_call: TRBD1

cdr3_aa: CASSEAEGQPQHF
cdr3_nt: TGTGCCAGCAGTGAAGCGGAGGGTCAGCCCCAGCATTTT
clone_size: few
j_call: TRBJ1-5
v_call: TRBV6-1
d_call: NA

cdr3_aa: CSVVDPGYNEQFF
cdr3_nt: TGCAGCGTTGTGGACCCCGGTTACAATGAGCAGTTCTTC
clone_size: few
j_call: TRBJ2-1
v_call: TRBV29-1
d_call: NA

cdr3_aa: CSLVPQGWDEQYF
cdr3_nt: TGCAGCCTTGTCCCGCAGGGGTGGGACGAGCAGTACTTC
clone_size: NA
j_call: TRBJ2-7
v_call: TRBV20-1
d_call: NA

cdr3_aa: CASSLTGLAYEQYF
cdr3_nt: TGCGCCAGCAGCCTGACAGGGCTCGCCTACGAGCAGTACTTC
clone_size: few
j_call: TRBJ2-7
v_call: TRBV4-1
d_call: TRBD1

cdr3_aa: CASSLAPGGNEQFF
cdr3_nt: TGTGCCAGCAGTTTAGCCCCAGGGGGCAATGAGCAGTTCTTC
clone_size: NA
j_call: TRBJ2-1
v_call: TRBV12-3/TRBV12-4
d_call: TRBD1

cdr3_aa: CSARDPSRDSSYNEQFF
cdr3_nt: TGCAGTGCTAGAGATCCCTCCCGGGACTCCTCCTACAATGAGCAGTTCTTC
clone_size: few
j_call: TRBJ2-1
v_call: TRBV20-1
d_call: NA

cdr3_aa: CASGFSHEQYF
cdr3_nt: TGCGCCAGCGGGTTTTCCCACGAGCAGTACTTC
clone_size: few
j_call: TRBJ2-7
v_call: TRBV10-2
d_call: NA

cdr3_aa: CASSTRIGESYEQYF
cdr3_nt: TGTGCCAGCAGCACCCGGATTGGGGAATCCTACGAGCAGTACTTC
clone_size: few
j_call: TRBJ2-7
v_call: TRBV5-6
d_call: NA

cdr3_aa: CASSLGHGALNTEAFF
cdr3_nt: TGTGCCAGCAGTTTGGGACACGGCGCCCTGAACACTGAAGCTTTCTTT
clone_size: NA
j_call: TRBJ1-1
v_call: TRBV12-3/TRBV12-4
d_call: NA

cdr3_aa: CASSLSGFNYGYTF
cdr3_nt: TGTGCCAGCAGCTTAAGTGGGTTTAACTATGGCTACACCTTC
clone_size: few
j_call: TRBJ1-2
v_call: TRBV7-9
d_call: NA

cdr3_aa: CASSSGGGEQYF
cdr3_nt: TGTGCCAGCAGCTCAGGGGGGGGCGAGCAGTACTTC
clone_size: few
j_call: TRBJ2-7
v_call: TRBV12-3/TRBV12-4
d_call: NA

cdr3_aa: CASCPGLAVTYEQFF
cdr3_nt: TGTGCCAGCTGCCCAGGACTAGCGGTGACCTATGAGCAGTTCTTC
clone_size: few
j_call: TRBJ2-1
v_call: TRBV5-5
d_call: TRBD2

cdr3_aa: CASSYRVGGKTGELFF
cdr3_nt: TGTGCCAGCAGTTACAGGGTAGGGGGGAAGACCGGGGAGCTGTTTTTT
clone_size: few
j_call: TRBJ2-2
v_call: TRBV6-8
d_call: NA

cdr3_aa: CASSVSPSSYNEQFF
cdr3_nt: TGTGCCAGCAGCGTATCACCTAGCTCCTACAATGAGCAGTTCTTC
clone_size: NA
j_call: TRBJ2-1
v_call: TRBV9
d_call: NA

cdr3_aa: CASSLGEGAELNEQFF
cdr3_nt: TGTGCCAGCAGCTTGGGGGAGGGGGCGGAATTGAATGAGCAGTTCTTC
clone_size: few
j_call: TRBJ2-1
v_call: TRBV5-5
d_call: NA

cdr3_aa: CASSLGQNTEAFF
cdr3_nt: TGTGCCAGCAGCTTAGGTCAGAACACTGAAGCTTTCTTT
clone_size: many
j_call: TRBJ1-1
v_call: TRBV7-9
d_call: NA

cdr3_aa: CASYGGAFYGYTF
cdr3_nt: TGTGCCAGCTACGGGGGCGCATTCTATGGCTACACCTTC
clone_size: few
j_call: TRBJ1-2
v_call: TRBV27
d_call: NA

cdr3_aa: CASSRGLAGAEQFF
cdr3_nt: TGTGCCAGCAGTCGCGGACTAGCGGGAGCTGAGCAGTTCTTC
clone_size: few
j_call: TRBJ2-1
v_call: TRBV12-3/TRBV12-4
d_call: TRBD2

cdr3_aa: CASSVVGGATYEQYF
cdr3_nt: TGTGCCAGCAGCGTAGTTGGCGGAGCAACCTACGAGCAGTACTTC
clone_size: NA
j_call: TRBJ2-7
v_call: TRBV9
d_call: NA

cdr3_aa: CASSLVGTVNEQFF
cdr3_nt: TGTGCCAGCAGCTTAGTTGGGACAGTCAATGAGCAGTTCTTC
clone_size: NA
j_call: TRBJ2-1
v_call: TRBV7-9
d_call: TRBD1

cdr3_aa: CSARMGERVETGELFF
cdr3_nt: TGCAGTGCTAGAATGGGGGAGAGGGTGGAAACCGGGGAGCTGTTTTTT
clone_size: NA
j_call: TRBJ2-2
v_call: TRBV20-1
d_call: NA

cdr3_aa: CSSVILETEAFF
cdr3_nt: TGCAGTTCCGTGATTTTGGAAACTGAAGCTTTCTTT
clone_size: few
j_call: TRBJ1-1
v_call: TRBV29-1
d_call: NA

cdr3_aa: CATTRGVADTQYF
cdr3_nt: TGTGCCACCACGCGGGGTGTCGCAGATACGCAGTATTTT
clone_size: few
j_call: TRBJ2-3
v_call: TRBV15
d_call: NA

cdr3_aa: CASSLFVSTDTQYF
cdr3_nt: TGTGCCAGCAGCTTATTTGTTAGCACAGATACGCAGTATTTT
clone_size: NA
j_call: TRBJ2-3
v_call: TRBV7-6
d_call: NA

cdr3_aa: CASNPTRVNTPPQETQYF
cdr3_nt: TGTGCCAGCAACCCGACAAGGGTTAATACTCCCCCACAAGAGACCCAGTACTTC
clone_size: few
j_call: TRBJ2-5
v_call: TRBV7-8
d_call: NA

cdr3_aa: CSVGSPTLVTVQYF
cdr3_nt: TGCAGTGTTGGTAGTCCGACCCTCGTCACCGTCCAGTACTTC
clone_size: NA
j_call: TRBJ2-7
v_call: TRBV20-1
d_call: NA

cdr3_aa: CSVPTDTGNEQFF
cdr3_nt: TGCAGTGTTCCGACTGACACGGGCAATGAGCAGTTCTTC
clone_size: NA
j_call: TRBJ2-1
v_call: TRBV20-1
d_call: NA

cdr3_aa: CASSFGRGGETQYF
cdr3_nt: TGTGCCAGCAGTTTTGGTCGGGGGGGGGAGACCCAGTACTTC
clone_size: many
j_call: TRBJ2-5
v_call: TRBV12-3/TRBV12-4
d_call: TRBD2

cdr3_aa: CASRGSNQPQHF
cdr3_nt: TGTGCCAGCCGGGGGAGCAATCAGCCCCAGCATTTT
clone_size: few
j_call: TRBJ1-5
v_call: TRBV12-3/TRBV12-4
d_call: NA

cdr3_aa: CASSAQGTGGTSGSHSPYDTQYF
cdr3_nt: TGTGCCAGCAGCGCTCAGGGGACAGGCGGGACTAGCGGGAGTCATTCCCCCTACGATACGCAGTATTTT
clone_size: NA
j_call: TRBJ2-3
v_call: TRBV21-1
d_call: NA

cdr3_aa: CSAPDRGHTGELFF
cdr3_nt: TGCAGTGCACCGGACAGGGGCCACACCGGGGAGCTGTTTTTT
clone_size: NA
j_call: TRBJ2-2
v_call: TRBV20-1
d_call: TRBD1

cdr3_aa: CASSLARGEEQYF
cdr3_nt: TGCGCCAGCAGCTTGGCGAGGGGAGAGGAGCAGTACTTC
clone_size: many
j_call: TRBJ2-7
v_call: TRBV5-1
d_call: NA

cdr3_aa: CASKASREQYF
cdr3_nt: TGTGCCAGCAAAGCTAGCCGCGAGCAGTACTTC
clone_size: many
j_call: TRBJ2-7
v_call: TRBV12-3/TRBV12-4
d_call: NA

cdr3_aa: CASSIGGGWTYEQYF
cdr3_nt: TGTGCCAGTAGTATTGGGGGAGGGTGGACCTACGAGCAGTACTTC
clone_size: NA
j_call: TRBJ2-7
v_call: TRBV19
d_call: TRBD2

cdr3_aa: CASSPGTSIPNEQFF
cdr3_nt: TGTGCCAGCAGTCCCGGGACTAGCATTCCCAATGAGCAGTTCTTC
clone_size: few
j_call: TRBJ2-1
v_call: TRBV12-3/TRBV12-4
d_call: TRBD2

cdr3_aa: CASSQGLNAGNYNEQFF
cdr3_nt: TGTGCCAGCAGCCAAGGGTTAAATGCGGGAAACTACAATGAGCAGTTCTTC
clone_size: NA
j_call: TRBJ2-1
v_call: TRBV3-1
d_call: NA

cdr3_aa: CASSFTAMNTGELFF
cdr3_nt: TGTGCCAGCAGTTTTACGGCAATGAACACCGGGGAGCTGTTTTTT
clone_size: few
j_call: TRBJ2-2
v_call: TRBV27
d_call: NA

cdr3_aa: CSPSGSGGATSSYNEQFF
cdr3_nt: TGCAGTCCCTCGGGTAGCGGGGGGGCCACTAGCTCCTACAATGAGCAGTTCTTC
clone_size: many
j_call: TRBJ2-1
v_call: TRBV20-1
d_call: TRBD2